This TCR beta chain was identified during a study of CD8 T cells in ankylosing spondylitis (dated by TCRdb to the late 2010s). With regard to the full study: The study profiled T cell receptor beta repertoires in healthy donors and ankylosing spondylitis patients to find disease-linked TCR variants. The full study cohort comprised around 23 ankylosing spondylitis patients and 85 to 120 healthy donors. Peripheral blood was sampled, and synovial fluid was additionally collected from ankylosing spondylitis patients.

Overall results and qualifications from the work: A TCR beta motif made up of several highly homologous amino acid variants appeared to be characteristic of blood from ankylosing spondylitis patients. The disease-linked clones were reported as significantly enriched in matched synovial fluid samples from ankylosing spondylitis patients. The disease-linked clones showed a CD8+ phenotype and occurred at relatively low frequencies in peripheral blood. Some motif variants were previously reported in synovial fluid and blood of reactive arthritis patients, suggesting common disease-initiation mechanisms.

V sheds 4 bases and J sheds 5 bases, leaving 10 bases between their ends. The cysteine opens and the phenylalanine closes a CDR3 of 12 amino acids. Only the CDR3 DNA is retained, 36 bases long and in frame from the first base. CDR1 SGDLS and CDR2 YYNGEE were looked up in the germline V gene. This clonotype was observed at least ten times. Its recognized antigen is unknown. No base qualities exist here, and no much larger clone lies one base off it. Sequencing was carried out with an Illumina HiSeq 2500. Quantitative 5'-RACE with molecular barcodes was used to prepare TCR beta libraries. Concerning the study's data processing: A new computational method, built on a probabilistic model of VDJ rearrangement, was used to identify disease-linked TCR variants. TCRdb reran the public reads through fastp at Q25 and MiXCR, keeping productive beta chains. Each CDR3 protein gets just one entry, which takes the most common genes and DNA from the rows behind it. The V and J calls and clone size come from TCRdb's table, not from the authors' own analysis. The sample table shows around 30,000 distinct CDR3 sequences, and roughly 5% are seen once. The ten top clones hold less than 2% of the sample.

The rearranged chain carries TRBV9 and TRBJ2-7; the D gene is possibly TRBD2, with 5 bases matching. Sequencing was carried out using blood, either unsorted or a sorted T cell fraction (not recorded which). The sequence came from a female donor with ankylosing spondylitis or in good health (not recorded which). The nucleotide sequence reads as follows: TGTGCCAGCAGCCCAGCGGACCACGAGCAGTACTTC. Its product reads: CASSPADHEQYF.